This T cell receptor beta chain was recorded in a study of T cell changes during pregnancy in multiple sclerosis. Looked up from germline, CDR1 is LNHDA and CDR2 is SQIVND (reference sequence). The CDR3 has 15 amino acids. Trimming stripped 9 bases from V and 5 bases from J, with 19 bases between. Data came from immunoSEQ multiplex PCR; TCRdb stores just in-frame clones and leaves some out. The sample includes about 59,000 clones, less than 95% of them seen just once. The sample in question was CD8+ T cells from peripheral blood mononuclear cells, obtained after pregnancy. The chain joins TRBV19 to TRBJ2-2; tentative D call: TRBD2 (6 bases). The source of this sequence is a female donor with multiple sclerosis, enrolled in a pregnancy study. This CDR3 reads CASPRDSGVTGELFF. CDR3 DNA: TGTGCCAGCCCCCGGGATAGCGGAGTAACCGGGGAGCTGTTTTTT.